Presented here are 23 T cell receptor beta chains from one specimen sequenced in a study of STAT5B mutations in CD4+ large granular lymphocyte leukemia. Sequencing used immunoSEQ multiplex PCR; TCRdb keeps in-frame clones, though not all of them. The table has fewer than 40,000 clones, about 89% seen once; the top ten hold about 0.42%. Material for sequencing was CD4+ T cells from blood buffy coats. These receptors were collected from a human donor in good health.

This rearrangement joins TRBV28 to TRBJ1-5, with unresolved D. V lost 1 base and J lost 5, with 9 bases in between. Germline V gene data show CDR1 as MDHEN and CDR2 as SYDVKM. This CDR3 contains 14 residues. The CDR3: CASSLSIADQPQHF. The CDR3, as DNA: TGTGCCAGCAGTTTATCAATCGCCGATCAGCCCCAGCATTTT.

This rearrangement joins TRBV6-5 to TRBJ2-7; D call uncertain. The germline CDR1 and CDR2 sequences are MNHEY and SVGAGI. Trimming left V 6 bases short and J 2 bases short, with 17 bases between. This CDR3 is built from 15 residues. CDR3 sequence: CASSPPRTGPYEQYF. As DNA, the CDR3 is TGTGCCAGCAGCCCCCCCCGGACCGGACCCTACGAGCAGTACTTC.

The chain has TRBV21-1 and TRBJ2-1. TRBV21-1 is annotated as a pseudogene. This CDR3 region has 19 residues. The CDR3 nucleotides read TGTGCCAGCAGCAAAGGATTAGGGGGGAAAAGACCGTTATACAATGAGCAGTTCTTC. Encoded protein: CASSKGLGGKRPLYNEQFF.

The chain joins TRBV28 to TRBJ2-1; TRBD2 might be the D (5 bases). With 5 bases removed from V and 3 bases from J, the gap between germline ends came to 14 bases. The CDR3 length is 15 residues. The germline gives CDR1 MDHEN, CDR2 SYDVKM. For the CDR3, the DNA is TGTGCCAGCAGTCCACACAGCGGAAACTACAATGAGCAGTTCTTC. It is translated as CASSPHSGNYNEQFF.

This clone appeared once. This sequence joins TRBV9 and TRBJ2-1; TRBD2 aligns across 8 bases. After removal of 2 bases from V and 4 bases from J, the junction contained 5 bases not matched to a gene. The germline V gene has CDR1 SGDLS and CDR2 YYNGEE. There are 15 residues in the CDR3. CDR3 DNA: TGTGCCAGCAGCGTTTCTAGCGGGTTATACAATGAGCAGTTCTTC. Translation: CASSVSSGLYNEQFF.

V is TRBV19 and J is TRBJ1-2, with 8 positions matching TRBD1. The V gene end was trimmed by 6 bases and the J gene end by 8 bases; junction bases not matched to a gene: 14. The germline V gene encodes CDR1 LNHDA and CDR2 SQIVND (reference sequence). This CDR3 contains 15 residues. As DNA, the CDR3 is TGTGCCAGTAGCCCCCCGGACAGGGCTCCCCGCGGCTACACCTTC. Translating it yields CASSPPDRAPRGYTF.

The gene calls are TRBV6-1 and TRBJ1-2; TRBD1 might be the D (6 bases). The V gene's germline CDR1 is MNHNS and CDR2 SASEGT. V was trimmed by 6 bases and J by 1 base, leaving 12 bases between them. The CDR3 runs 14 residues. CDR3 amino acids: CASSDRPYNYGYTF. The CDR3 nucleotides are TGTGCCAGCAGCGACAGGCCTTATAACTATGGCTACACCTTC.

This chain joins TRBV19 and TRBJ1-1, with D possibly matching TRBD1 (5 bases). This CDR3 spans 14 amino acids. Between the trimmed V and J ends, which lost 4 bases and 1 base, there was a span of 10 bases. Germline assignment: CDR1 LNHDA and CDR2 SQIVND (reference sequence). The CDR3 protein is CASSTRGGNTEAFF. Here the CDR3 DNA reads TGTGCCAGTAGTACTCGGGGGGGGAACACTGAAGCTTTCTTT.

This clone was observed a single time. The chain uses TRBV6-1 and TRBJ2-1; TRBD1 aligns across 10 bases. There are 15 residues in the CDR3. V shed 6 bases, J shed 4 bases, and the junction held 6 bases outside the gene matches. The V gene's germline CDR1 is MNHNS and CDR2 SASEGT. CDR3 residues: CASSNDRGPYNEQFF. As DNA, the CDR3 is TGTGCCAGCAGCAACGACAGGGGGCCTTACAATGAGCAGTTCTTC.

This rearrangement joins TRBV10-3 to TRBJ2-1; 11 bases align to TRBD2. Germline assignment: CDR1 ENHRY and CDR2 SYGVKD. The CDR3 is 16 amino acids. The V gene end was trimmed by 6 bases and the J gene end by 2 bases; junction bases not matched to a gene: 6. CDR3 DNA: TGTGCCATCAGGGTTAGCGGGAGGGAGACCTACAATGAGCAGTTCTTC. Its translation: CAIRVSGRETYNEQFF.

J is TRBJ1-2 and V is TRBV18; D uncertain. This CDR3 spans 14 amino acids. V was shortened by 0 bases and J by 2 bases, with 7 bases between the two germline ends. The germline V gene has CDR1 KGHSH and CDR2 LQKENI. CDR3 in amino acids: CASSPPAGNYGYTF. DNA of the CDR3: TGTGCCAGCTCACCACCGGCCGGAAACTATGGCTACACCTTC.

The chain couples TRBV28 to TRBJ1-5; D is unclear. The V end lost 2 bases, the J end lost 1 base, and 6 bases lay between the germline ends. Germline V gene lookup returns CDR1 MDHEN and CDR2 SYDVKM. This CDR3 region has 14 residues. The CDR3 reads CASSLGQSNQPQHF. DNA of the CDR3: TGTGCCAGCAGTTTAGGGCAGAGCAATCAGCCCCAGCATTTT.

This clone was recorded only once. V is TRBV5-5 and J is TRBJ2-3; weak D call: TRBD2 (6 bases). From germline, CDR1 is SGHKS and CDR2 YYEKEE (reference sequence). The CDR3 length is 16 residues. Deletions cut 0 bases from V and 2 bases from J, with 13 bases between. The CDR3 sequence is CASSLGASALTDTQYF. The CDR3 region has the DNA TGTGCCAGCAGCTTGGGTGCTAGCGCCCTCACAGATACGCAGTATTTT.

This clone was detected once. The J gene is TRBJ1-5, the V gene TRBV19, with a tentative D call TRBD1 (5 bases). The V gene's germline CDR1 is LNHDA and CDR2 SQIVND (reference sequence). The CDR3 has 13 residues. Trimming stripped 9 bases from V and 4 bases from J, with 13 bases between. The chain's CDR3 is CASGRGFNQPQHF. The CDR3 DNA reads TGTGCCAGCGGTCGGGGCTTTAATCAGCCCCAGCATTTT.

This CDR3 is CASRRGGLAYAGELFF. In DNA, the CDR3 is TGTGCCAGCAGACGCGGGGGACTTGCGTACGCCGGGGAGCTGTTTTTT. The chain has TRBV28 and TRBJ2-2; 7 bases align to TRBD2. The ends lost 6 bases at V and 6 bases at J; junction bases unmatched: 13. Germline values: CDR1 MDHEN, CDR2 SYDVKM. This CDR3 spans 16 amino acids.

This clone is a singleton in its sample. The chain is built from TRBV14 and TRBJ1-5; D perhaps matches TRBD1 (5 bases). Germline assignment: CDR1 SGHDN and CDR2 FVKESK. The CDR3 length is 16 residues. With 1 base removed from V and 1 base from J, the gap between germline ends came to 11 bases. CDR3 in amino acids: CASSQGGGTSNQPQHF. The CDR3 DNA sequence: TGTGCCAGCAGCCAAGGTGGGGGTACGAGCAATCAGCCCCAGCATTTT. Looking up the rest from reference TRBV14 and TRBJ1-5 gives the full variable domain: EAGVTQFPSHSVIEKGQTVTLRCDPISGHDNLYWYRRVMGKEIKFLLHFVKESKQDESGMPNNRFLAERTGGTYSTLKVQPAELEDSGVYFCASSQGGGTSNQPQHFGDGTRLSIL.

V and J are TRBV28 and TRBJ2-7; TRBD2 is a possible D gene (6 bases). Trimming took off 2 bases at V and 2 bases at J, with 13 bases between the two ends. From germline, CDR1 is MDHEN and CDR2 SYDVKM. The CDR3 totals 15 residues. The chain's CDR3 is CASSLGLAATYEQYF. The CDR3 DNA reads TGTGCCAGCAGTTTAGGGTTAGCGGCGACCTACGAGCAGTACTTC.

This clone was counted between two and nine times. This chain connects TRBV2 to TRBJ1-1, with D possibly TRBD1 on 6 matching bases. Germline assignment: CDR1 SNHLY and CDR2 FYNNEI. The CDR3 runs 14 residues. V was trimmed by 6 bases and J by 1 base, leaving 12 bases between them. Here the CDR3 reads CASRIGQPNTEAFF. The CDR3 coding sequence is TGTGCCAGCAGGATCGGACAGCCGAACACTGAAGCTTTCTTT. Together with reference TRBV2 and TRBJ1-1, the CDR3 gives the full variable domain: EPEVTQTPSHQVTQMGQEVILRCVPISNHLYFYWYRQILGQKVEFLVSFYNNEISEKSEIFDDQFSVERPDGSNFTLKIRSTKLEDSAMYFCASRIGQPNTEAFFGQGTRLTVV.

The chain combines TRBV19 with TRBJ1-2; D ambiguous. Trimming pared 10 bases from V and 4 bases from J, leaving 16 bases between. The CDR3 has 13 residues. Germline CDR1 is LNHDA and CDR2 is SQIVND (reference sequence). The DNA for the CDR3 is TGTGCCACCCTTGGCCCGAATTTCTATGGCTACACCTTC. The encoded protein is CATLGPNFYGYTF.

The V gene is TRBV5-6, the J gene TRBJ2-1, with 7 bases fitting TRBD1. CDR1 SGHDT and CDR2 YYEEEE come from the germline V gene. This CDR3 has 14 amino acids. The trim removed 5 bases at V and 7 bases at J, leaving 9 bases unmatched. CDR3 sequence: CASSLRSRGNEQFF. In DNA form, the CDR3 reads TGTGCCAGCAGTCTCCGCTCCAGGGGGAATGAGCAGTTCTTC.

The rearrangement uses TRBV13 and TRBJ1-1, with a possible D match to TRBD1 (6 bases). Germline-derived CDR1 and CDR2 are PRHDT and FYEKMQ (reference sequence). CDR3 length: 14 residues. V lost 1 base and J lost 3, with 9 bases in between. The CDR3 sequence: CASSLVGGDTEAFF. The DNA for the CDR3 is TGTGCCAGCAGCTTAGTAGGGGGGGACACTGAAGCTTTCTTT.

V gene TRBV7-3 combines with J gene TRBJ2-3; 8 bases fit TRBD2. The V gene's germline CDR1 is SGHTA and CDR2 FQGTGA. The CDR3 spans 16 residues. Trimming took 5 bases from V and 0 from J; bases not matched to a gene: 7. The CDR3 bases are TGTGCCAGCAGCATCTCACTAGCGGCCAGCACAGATACGCAGTATTTT. Translating it yields CASSISLAASTDTQYF.

This clone was detected only once. The rearrangement joins TRBV13 to TRBJ2-5; unclear D gene. This CDR3 comprises 12 residues. The V end lost 0 bases, the J end lost 3 bases, and 2 bases lay between the germline ends. The germline V gene has CDR1 PRHDT and CDR2 FYEKMQ (reference sequence). The CDR3 region has the DNA TGTGCCAGCAGCTTAGGCAAAGAGACCCAGTACTTC. Encoded protein: CASSLGKETQYF. Supplemented by reference TRBV13 and TRBJ2-5, the full variable domain reads AAGVIQSPRHLIKEKRETATLKCYPIPRHDTVYWYQQGPGQDPQFLISFYEKMQSDKGSIPDRFSAQQFSDYHSELNMSSLELGDSALYFCASSLGKETQYFGPGTRLLVL.